This T cell receptor (beta chain) was identified in a study of T-cell reconstitution after alpha-beta-depleted transplantation in children. Unique molecular identifiers were used to barcode this TCRbeta library. MiXCR, run by TCRdb on the PCR reads, gives a single entry per CDR3 protein. The data contain some 250,000 distinct CDR3 sequences, around 12% of them singletons. Many counts were recorded for this clonotype. The CDR3 runs 13 residues. The trim removed 4 bases at V and 7 bases at J, leaving 1 base unmatched. From germline, CDR1 is MNHEY and CDR2 SMNVEV (reference sequence). Sample: PBMCs from the stem cell graft donor, taken from the stem cell graft. The receptor comes from a human donor who donated a stem cell graft to a child with acute lymphoblastic leukemia. The J gene is TRBJ1-6, the V gene TRBV27, with 7 nucleotides matching TRBD1. CDR3 sequence reads: CASSWDRNSPLHF. In nucleotides, the CDR3 is TGTGCCAGCAGTTGGGACAGAAATTCACCCCTCCACTTT.